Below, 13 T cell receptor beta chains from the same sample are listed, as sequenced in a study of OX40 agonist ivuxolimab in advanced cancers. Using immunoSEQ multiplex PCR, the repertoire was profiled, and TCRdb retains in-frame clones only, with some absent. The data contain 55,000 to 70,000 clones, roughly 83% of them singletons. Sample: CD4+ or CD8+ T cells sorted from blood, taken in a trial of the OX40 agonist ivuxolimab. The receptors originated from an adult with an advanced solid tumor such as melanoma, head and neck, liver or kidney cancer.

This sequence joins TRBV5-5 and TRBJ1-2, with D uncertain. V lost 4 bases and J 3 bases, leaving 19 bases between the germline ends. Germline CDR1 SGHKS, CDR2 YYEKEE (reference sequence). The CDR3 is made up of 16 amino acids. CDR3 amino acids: CASSPLGQPAYYGYTF. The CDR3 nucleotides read TGTGCCAGCAGCCCTCTAGGTCAGCCGGCTTACTATGGCTACACCTTC.

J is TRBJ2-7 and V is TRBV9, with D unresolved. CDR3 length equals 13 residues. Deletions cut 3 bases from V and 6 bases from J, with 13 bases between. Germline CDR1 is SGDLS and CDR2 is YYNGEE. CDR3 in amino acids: CASSATPTREQYF. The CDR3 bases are TGTGCCAGCAGCGCCACCCCCACACGCGAGCAGTACTTC. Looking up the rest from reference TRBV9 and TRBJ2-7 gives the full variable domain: DSGVTQTPKHLITATGQRVTLRCSPRSGDLSVYWYQQSLDQGLQFLIQYYNGEERAKGNILERFSAQQFPDLHSELNLSSLELGDSALYFCASSATPTREQYFGPGTRLTVT.

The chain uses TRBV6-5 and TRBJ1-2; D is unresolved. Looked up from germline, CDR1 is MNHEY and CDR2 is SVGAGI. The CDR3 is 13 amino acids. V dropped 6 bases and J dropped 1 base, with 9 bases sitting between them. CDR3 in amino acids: CASRPVNNYGYTF. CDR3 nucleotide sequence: TGTGCCAGCAGACCCGTAAATAACTATGGCTACACCTTC.

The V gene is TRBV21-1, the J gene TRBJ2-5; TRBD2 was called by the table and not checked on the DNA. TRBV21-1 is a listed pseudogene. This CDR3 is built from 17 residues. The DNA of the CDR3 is TGTGCCAGCAGCAACCCTCGGGAAGCGGAGGTGGAAGAGACCCAGTACTTC. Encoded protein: CASSNPREAEVEETQYF.

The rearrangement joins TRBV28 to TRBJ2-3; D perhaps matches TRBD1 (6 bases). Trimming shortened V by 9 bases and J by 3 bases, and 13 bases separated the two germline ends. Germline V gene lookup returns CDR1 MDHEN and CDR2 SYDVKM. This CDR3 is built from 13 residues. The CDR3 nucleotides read TGTGCCAGTTTAACGGACAGTACAGATACGCAGTATTTT. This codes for CASLTDSTDTQYF.

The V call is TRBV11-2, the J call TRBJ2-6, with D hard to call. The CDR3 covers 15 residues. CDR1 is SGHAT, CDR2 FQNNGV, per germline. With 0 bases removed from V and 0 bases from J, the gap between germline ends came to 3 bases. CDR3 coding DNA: TGTGCCAGCAGCTTAGACAGCTCTGGGGCCAACGTCCTGACTTTC. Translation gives CASSLDSSGANVLTF.

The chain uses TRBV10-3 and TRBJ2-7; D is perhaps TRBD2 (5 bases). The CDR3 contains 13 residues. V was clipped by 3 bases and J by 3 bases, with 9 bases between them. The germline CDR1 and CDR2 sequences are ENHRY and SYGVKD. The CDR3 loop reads CAISDTDYYEQYF. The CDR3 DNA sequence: TGTGCCATCAGTGATACAGACTACTACGAGCAGTACTTC.

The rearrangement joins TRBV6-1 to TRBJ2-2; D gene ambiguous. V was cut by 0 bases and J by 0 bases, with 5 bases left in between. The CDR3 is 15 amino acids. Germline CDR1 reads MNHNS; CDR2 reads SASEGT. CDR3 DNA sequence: TGTGCCAGCAGTGAAGCATCGGCGAACACCGGGGAGCTGTTTTTT. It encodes CASSEASANTGELFF.

The CDR3 protein is CASSQEITDTQYF. In DNA, the CDR3 is TGTGCCAGCAGCCAAGAAATCACAGATACGCAGTATTTT. The chain recombines TRBV4-2 with TRBJ2-3; no firm D call. The CDR3 contains 13 residues. Deletions cut 0 bases from V and 2 bases from J, with 3 bases between. Per the germline V gene, CDR1 is LGHNA and CDR2 is YNFKEQ.

The CDR3 reads CASSPRFGETQYF. The CDR3 nucleotides read TGTGCCAGCAGCCCCAGGTTTGGAGAGACCCAGTACTTC. The V gene is TRBV9, the J gene TRBJ2-5, with D hard to call. The CDR3 has 13 residues. Trimming left V 4 bases short and J 4 bases short, with 11 bases between. From germline, CDR1 is SGDLS and CDR2 YYNGEE.

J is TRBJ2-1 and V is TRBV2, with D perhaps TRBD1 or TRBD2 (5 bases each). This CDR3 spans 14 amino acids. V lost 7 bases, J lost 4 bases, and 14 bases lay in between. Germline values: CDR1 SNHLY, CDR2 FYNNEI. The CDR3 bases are TGTGCCAGCAAGGACTGGGGCGAGTACAATGAGCAGTTCTTC. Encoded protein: CASKDWGEYNEQFF. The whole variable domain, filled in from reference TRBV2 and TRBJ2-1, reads EPEVTQTPSHQVTQMGQEVILRCVPISNHLYFYWYRQILGQKVEFLVSFYNNEISEKSEIFDDQFSVERPDGSNFTLKIRSTKLEDSAMYFCASKDWGEYNEQFFGPGTRLTVL.

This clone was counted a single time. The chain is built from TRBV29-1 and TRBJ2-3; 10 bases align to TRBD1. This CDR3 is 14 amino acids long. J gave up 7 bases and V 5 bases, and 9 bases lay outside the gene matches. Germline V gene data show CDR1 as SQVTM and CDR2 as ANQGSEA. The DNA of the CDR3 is TGCAGCGTTTCCGGGACAGGGGACTTCCATACGCAGTATTTT. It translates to CSVSGTGDFHTQYF.

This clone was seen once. The CDR3 sequence is CASSSWIGGNEQFF. CDR3 nucleotide sequence: TGTGCCAGCAGTTCCTGGATTGGAGGGAATGAGCAGTTCTTC. The chain employs TRBV7-9 and TRBJ2-1; the D gene is possibly TRBD2 (6 bases). The CDR3 spans 14 residues. V gave up 6 bases and J gave up 7 bases, with 16 bases separating them. Per the germline V gene, CDR1 is SEHNR and CDR2 is FQNEAQ (reference sequence).